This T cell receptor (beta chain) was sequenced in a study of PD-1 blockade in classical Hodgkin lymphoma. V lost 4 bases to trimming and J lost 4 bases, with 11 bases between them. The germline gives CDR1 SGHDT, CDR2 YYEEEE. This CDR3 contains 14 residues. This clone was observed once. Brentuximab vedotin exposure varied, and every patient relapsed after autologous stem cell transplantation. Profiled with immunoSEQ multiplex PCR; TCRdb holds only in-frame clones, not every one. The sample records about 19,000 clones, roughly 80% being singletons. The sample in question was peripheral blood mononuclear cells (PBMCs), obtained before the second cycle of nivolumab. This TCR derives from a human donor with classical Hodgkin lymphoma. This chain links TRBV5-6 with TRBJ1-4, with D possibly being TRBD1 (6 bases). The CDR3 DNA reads TGTGCCAGCAGCCCAGGACAGTATAATGAAAAACTGTTTTTT. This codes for CASSPGQYNEKLFF.